These 17 T cell receptor beta chains originate from one sample sequenced in a study of blood T cells in healthy people across ages (dated by TCRdb to 2013 to 2016). The library was prepared using 5' RACE. The sequencer listed for this sample is Illumina HiSeq 2500. A second PCR of roughly 6 to 11 cycles was performed with a sample-barcoded 5' primer and a J-beta primer mix. TCRdb trimmed the raw reads at Q25, called clones with MiXCR and kept productive beta chains. Rows are combined by CDR3 protein, so each entry shows the most common genes and DNA. The sample profile shows some 1.6 million distinct CDR3 sequences; around 36% of them were found once. The ten top clones hold about 11% of the sample. Sequencing input: blood. Receptor source: a woman in her 30s in good health.

For the CDR3, the DNA is TGTGCCACCTCTGGGACAGCCTATAGCAATCAGCCCCAGCATTTT. Translation: CATSGTAYSNQPQHF. The rearrangement uses TRBV3-1 and TRBJ1-5; TRBD1 matches at 7 bases. This CDR3 region has 15 residues. The trim removed 10 bases at V and 0 bases at J, leaving 9 bases unmatched. In germline, CDR1 is LGHDT, CDR2 YNNKEL (reference sequence).

The J gene is TRBJ2-1, the V gene TRBV9; D is ambiguous. Trimming pared 3 bases from V and 2 bases from J, leaving 12 bases between. Germline V gene sequence: CDR1 SGDLS, CDR2 YYNGEE. The CDR3 covers 15 residues. The CDR3 nucleotides are TGTGCCAGCAGCGCGGCGCAGGTTCCCTACAATGAGCAGTTCTTC. Its translation: CASSAAQVPYNEQFF.

The V and J genes are TRBV6-1 and TRBJ2-7, with 9 positions matching TRBD2. The J call is doubtful: the DNA matches TRBJ2-5 better. CDR3 size: 14 residues. Germline V gene sequence: CDR1 MNHNS, CDR2 SASEGT. CDR3 nucleotides: TGTGCCAGCATTCCCGGGACTAGCTTAAAGACCCAGTACTTC. Protein sequence: CASIPGTSLKTQYF.

This chain uses TRBV6-2 or TRBV6-3 with TRBJ1-5; D uncertain. Trimming cost V 2 bases and J 2 bases, with 13 bases left between them. In germline, CDR1 is MNHEY, CDR2 SVGEGT. The CDR3 contains 16 residues. In nucleotides, the CDR3 is TGTGCCAGCAGTTACAATGGCAGGAGGGGCAATCAGCCCCAGCATTTT. This sequence encodes CASSYNGRRGNQPQHF.

This clonotype was detected only a few times. This chain links TRBV7-2 with TRBJ2-7; a possible D gene is TRBD1 (6 bases). CDR3 length: 15 amino acids. V lost 3 bases, J lost 0 bases, and 12 bases lay in between. Germline V gene lookup returns CDR1 SGHTA and CDR2 FQGNSA. This CDR3 reads CASSFGGGLSYEQYF. The CDR3 coding sequence is TGTGCCAGCAGCTTTGGTGGGGGCCTCTCCTACGAGCAGTACTTC. Full variable domain (remainder filled in from reference TRBV7-2 and TRBJ2-7): GAGVSQSPSNKVTEKGKDVELRCDPISGHTALYWYRQSLGQGLEFLIYFQGNSAPDKSGLPSDRFSAERTGGSVSTLTIQRTQQEDSAVYLCASSFGGGLSYEQYFGPGTRLTVT.

The chain's CDR3 is CASSPVGTGVYPEAFF. The DNA of the CDR3 is TGTGCCAGCTCACCAGTCGGGACAGGGGTGTACCCTGAAGCTTTCTTT. The V and J genes are TRBV18 and TRBJ1-1, with TRBD1 matching 10 bases. The CDR3 is made up of 16 amino acids. The germline V gene encodes CDR1 KGHSH and CDR2 LQKENI. V lost 2 bases and J lost 6; bases outside the gene matches: 9.

Notes on this clonotype: Given a much more abundant clone one base away, this may be a read error. V usage is TRBV3-1 and J usage is TRBJ2-5; D is uncertain. The J call may be mistaken, given a closer DNA end match to TRBJ2-7. The CDR3 spans 12 residues. Germline V gene sequence: CDR1 LGHDT, CDR2 YNNKEL (reference sequence). The CDR3: CASSQDGFEQYF. The DNA of the CDR3 is TGTGCCAGCAGCCAAGATGGGTTCGAGCAGTACTTC.

The genes are TRBV6-2 or TRBV6-3 and TRBJ2-7; TRBD2 matches at 10 bases. Germline CDR1 MNHEY, CDR2 SVGEGT. CDR3 length equals 21 residues. After removal of 6 bases from V and 3 bases from J, the junction contained 26 bases not matched to a gene. CDR3 coding DNA: TGTGCCAGCAGCCCCCGGCTGGGGGGGACTCGGCTAGCGGGAGTCTACTACGAGCAGTACTTC. Amino acids: CASSPRLGGTRLAGVYYEQYF.

The chain uses TRBV6-6 and TRBJ2-3; D is uncertain. This CDR3 region has 14 residues. The ends were cut back, 2 bases at V and 4 bases at J, with 10 bases in the middle. Germline CDR1 and CDR2: MNHNY and SVGAGI (reference sequence). The CDR3 DNA reads TGTGCCAGCAGTTACGGGCCGATTCCAGATACGCAGTATTTT. The encoded protein is CASSYGPIPDTQYF.

This clonotype was detected only a few times. V usage is TRBV28 and J usage is TRBJ1-2; possibly TRBD1 for D (6 bases). The ends were cut back, 5 bases at V and 3 bases at J, with 16 bases in the middle. Looked up from germline, CDR1 is MDHEN and CDR2 is SYDVKM. CDR3 length: 15 residues. DNA for the CDR3: TGTGCCAGCAGTCCTACAGGGAGTAGAGACTATGGCTACACCTTC. This gives the protein CASSPTGSRDYGYTF.

The sample holds many counts of this clonotype. The CDR3, as DNA: TGCGCCAGCAGCCACCCTCAGCAAGCAAACACAGATACGCAGTATTTT. Translated: CASSHPQQANTDTQYF. The chain carries TRBV4-1 and TRBJ2-3; D ambiguous. V lost 3 bases and J lost 2, with 15 bases in between. Germline V gene sequence: CDR1 MGHRA, CDR2 YSYEKL. The CDR3 consists of 16 residues.

This clonotype was found a few times. This chain uses TRBV4-1 with TRBJ2-5; possible D gene TRBD2, 6 bases. Trimming stripped 1 base from V and 5 bases from J, with 14 bases between. CDR1 is MGHRA, CDR2 YSYEKL, per germline. This CDR3 has 15 amino acids. The CDR3 loop reads CASSQASGVGETQYF. CDR3 bases: TGCGCCAGCAGCCAAGCCTCGGGAGTTGGGGAGACCCAGTACTTC.

CDR3 in DNA: TGTGCCAGCAGCTTAGCGGTCGCTCCCGTCATGAACACTGAAGCTTTCTTT. Amino acid sequence: CASSLAVAPVMNTEAFF. The rearrangement links TRBV11-1 to TRBJ1-1; D not resolved. V was trimmed by 0 bases and J by 0 bases, leaving 14 bases between them. Germline lookup yields CDR1 SGHAT and CDR2 FQDESV (reference sequence). This CDR3 comprises 17 residues. Looking up the rest from reference TRBV11-1 and TRBJ1-1 gives the full variable domain: EAEVAQSPRYKITEKSQAVAFWCDPISGHATLYWYRQILGQGPELLVQFQDESVVDDSQLPKDRFSAERLKGVDSTLKIQPAELGDSAMYLCASSLAVAPVMNTEAFFGQGTRLTVV.

Remarks on this clonotype: Sequence at one end of the junction differs from germline and may be a read error. The rearrangement joins TRBV9 to TRBJ2-1; D not certain. CDR1 and CDR2 from the germline V gene are SGDLS and YYNGEE. The CDR3 extends over 16 amino acids. The CDR3: CASSMTPGRKSNVQFF. CDR3 DNA: TGTGCCAGCAGCATGACTCCCGGAAGAAAAAGTAATGTGCAGTTCTTC.

In this sample, this clonotype turned up a few times. At one of its ends the junction is not consistent with the germline gene, which may arise from a read error. V usage is TRBV5-1 and J usage is TRBJ2-5, with D maybe TRBD1 (6 bases). Germline CDR1 SGHRS, CDR2 YFSETQ. This CDR3 has 14 residues. In DNA form, the CDR3 reads TGTGCCAGCACCCAGGGGTCCGGTCAAGAGACCCAGTACTTC. Translated: CASTQGSGQETQYF.

This clonotype was counted only a few times. The chain recombines TRBV5-6 with TRBJ2-3, with no clear D. The CDR3 covers 14 residues. V lost 6 bases and J 4 bases, leaving 15 bases between the germline ends. In germline, CDR1 is SGHDT, CDR2 YYEEEE. DNA of the CDR3: TGTGCCAGCAACGATCAACAAGGACCAGATACGCAGTATTTT. Translated, it gives CASNDQQGPDTQYF.

This chain uses TRBV3-1 with TRBJ2-7; no clear D. The CDR3 has 14 residues. Germline V lookup: CDR1 LGHDT, CDR2 YNNKEL (reference sequence). With 0 bases removed from V and 7 bases from J, the gap between germline ends came to 13 bases. CDR3 protein: CASSQDPGCLEQYF. The CDR3 nucleotides are TGTGCCAGCAGCCAAGATCCTGGGTGTTTGGAGCAGTACTTC.